The 11 T cell receptor beta chains given below trace back to one sample, sequenced in a study of OX40 agonist ivuxolimab in advanced cancers. Using immunoSEQ multiplex PCR, the repertoire was profiled, and TCRdb retains in-frame clones only, with some absent. The table has about 73,000 clones, 80% to 95% seen once. The starting material was CD4+ or CD8+ T cells sorted from blood, obtained in a trial of the OX40 agonist ivuxolimab. These receptors all stem from an adult with an advanced solid tumor such as melanoma, head and neck, liver or kidney cancer.

Here the CDR3 reads CASRQSTDTQYF. CDR3 coding DNA: TGTGCCAGCAGACAAAGCACAGATACGCAGTATTTT. The chain recombines TRBV11-2 with TRBJ2-3; D uncertain. CDR3 length: 12 residues. Germline V gene lookup returns CDR1 SGHAT and CDR2 FQNNGV. Between the trimmed V and J ends, which lost 6 bases and 0 bases, there was a span of 4 bases.

Worth noting for this clone: Other DNA sequences in the same sample also yield this CDR3. This CDR3 is CASSFGDRNTGELFF. In nucleotides, the CDR3 is TGCGCCAGCAGCTTCGGCGACAGGAACACCGGGGAGCTGTTTTTT. The chain recombines TRBV5-1 with TRBJ2-2; tentatively, D is TRBD1 (5 bases). The CDR3 contains 15 residues. Trimming took off 2 bases at V and 1 base at J, with 9 bases between the two ends. Germline CDR1 SGHRS, CDR2 YFSETQ.

The rearrangement uses TRBV7-9 and TRBJ2-3; unclear D gene. From germline, CDR1 is SEHNR and CDR2 FQNEAQ (reference sequence). The CDR3 runs to 12 residues. Trimming stripped 5 bases from V and 7 bases from J, with 10 bases between. CDR3: CASSAQRNTQYF. In DNA, the CDR3 is TGTGCCAGCAGCGCTCAGAGAAATACGCAGTATTTT.

The gene calls are TRBV2 and TRBJ1-5; TRBD1 aligns across 9 bases. Germline V gene data show CDR1 as SNHLY and CDR2 as FYNNEI. This CDR3 contains 15 residues. The V gene end was trimmed by 2 bases and the J gene end by 7 bases; junction bases not matched to a gene: 6. The CDR3, as DNA: TGTGCCAGCAGTGAAAACAGGGGGCTAGGCCAGCCCCAGCATTTT. Protein sequence: CASSENRGLGQPQHF.

The genes are TRBV7-2 and TRBJ1-2; D gene uncertain. The CDR3 has 13 residues. Trimming pared 4 bases from V and 6 bases from J, leaving 12 bases between. In germline, CDR1 is SGHTA, CDR2 FQGNSA. The CDR3 DNA follows: TGTGCCAGCAGCTCTAACTCCTTTAATGGCTACACCTTC. Translating gives CASSSNSFNGYTF.

This chain links TRBV7-8 with TRBJ2-3, with 9 positions matching TRBD2. The CDR3 sequence is 16 residues long. Unmatched junction bases numbered 6, after V lost 5 bases and J lost 0 bases. Germline V gene sequence: CDR1 SGHVS, CDR2 FQNEAQ. The DNA of the CDR3 is TGTGCCAGCAGCCCTGGGACTAGCTCTAGCACAGATACGCAGTATTTT. Translated, it gives CASSPGTSSSTDTQYF.

V is TRBV29-1 and J is TRBJ2-7; 7 bases agree with TRBD1. The CDR3 runs 13 residues. Germline CDR1 and CDR2: SQVTM and ANQGSEA. With 6 bases clipped from V and 7 bases from J, the junction kept 12 bases outside the gene matches. The CDR3 reads CSVRLQGLREQYF. The CDR3 coding sequence is TGCAGCGTCCGTTTACAGGGGTTACGGGAGCAGTACTTC.

The rearrangement uses TRBV10-3 and TRBJ2-3, with D possibly called TRBD1 or TRBD2 (5 bases each). Trimming shortened V by 4 bases and J by 2 bases, and 13 bases separated the two germline ends. The CDR3 sequence is 15 residues long. Germline assignment: CDR1 ENHRY and CDR2 SYGVKD. The CDR3 here is CAISAPGPSTDTQYF. CDR3 nucleotide sequence: TGTGCCATCAGTGCCCCGGGACCGTCCACAGATACGCAGTATTTT.

The CDR3 nucleotides read TGCGCCAGCAGCTTGCAGGGACAAGCCCTCTATGGCTACACCTTC. This codes for CASSLQGQALYGYTF. The V and J genes are TRBV5-1 and TRBJ1-2; possibly TRBD1 for D (6 bases). This CDR3 is built from 15 residues. Trimming removed 1 base at V and 4 bases at J, with 14 bases between. CDR1 is SGHRS, CDR2 YFSETQ, per germline.

The count of this clone is one. The CDR3 region is CASSLDRLATEAFF. DNA for the CDR3: TGCGCCAGCAGTCTCGACAGGTTGGCCACTGAAGCTTTCTTT. V and J are TRBV4-3 and TRBJ1-1; TRBD1 is a possible D gene (6 bases). The CDR3 sequence is 14 residues long. V was shortened by 6 bases and J by 4 bases, with 15 bases between the two germline ends. Per germline, CDR1 LGHNA and CDR2 YSLEER.

The V call is TRBV30, the J call TRBJ2-1, with TRBD1 identical over 7 bases. The germline V gene has CDR1 GTSNPN and CDR2 SVGIG (reference sequence). Trimming at V came to 5 bases and at J to 9 bases, leaving 7 bases not matched to a gene. This CDR3 has 12 residues. The CDR3 bases are TGTGCCTGGTCAAGGGGGCGGTTTGAGCAGTTCTTC. Translated: CAWSRGRFEQFF.